The clone carrying this T cell receptor beta chain is labeled medium-sized. Its antigen is not identified. This sample was included in a study of liver allograft versus peripheral blood T cells. As for the study in general: A comparison was made between T cell receptor repertoires in transplanted livers and those in recipients' peripheral blood.

General study points: Repertoires found inside liver allografts reportedly differed from T cell receptor repertoires in peripheral blood.

A single record per CDR3 protein comes from TCRdb applying MiXCR to the reads. The profile shows about 5,600 distinct CDR3 sequences, 13% to 15% of them singletons. CDR3 size: 13 residues. V lost 4 bases to trimming and J lost 6 bases; unmatched junction nucleotides: 4. The germline gives CDR1 SGDLS, CDR2 YYNGEE. This chain connects TRBV9 to TRBJ2-1, with 7 bases identical to TRBD1. This clonotype originated in a human patient who had a liver transplant. Some T cells may be graft donor cells. The DNA of the CDR3 is TGTGCCAGCAGCTTGACAGGGTCCAATGAGCAGTTCTTC. It translates to CASSLTGSNEQFF.